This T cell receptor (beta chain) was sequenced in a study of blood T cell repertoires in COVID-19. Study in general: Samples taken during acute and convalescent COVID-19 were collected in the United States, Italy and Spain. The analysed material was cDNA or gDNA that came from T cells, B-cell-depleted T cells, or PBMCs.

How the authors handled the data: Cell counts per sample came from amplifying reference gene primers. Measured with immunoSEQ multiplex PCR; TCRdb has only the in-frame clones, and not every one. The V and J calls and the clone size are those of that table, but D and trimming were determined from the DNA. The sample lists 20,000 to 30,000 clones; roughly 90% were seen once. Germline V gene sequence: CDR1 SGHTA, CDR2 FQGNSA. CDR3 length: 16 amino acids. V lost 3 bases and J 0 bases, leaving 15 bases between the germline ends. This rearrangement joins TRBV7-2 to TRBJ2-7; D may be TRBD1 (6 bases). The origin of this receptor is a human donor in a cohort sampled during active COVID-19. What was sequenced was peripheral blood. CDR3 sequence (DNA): TGTGCCAGCAGCTTCGTCTCAGGGGTGGGCTCCTACGAGCAGTACTTC. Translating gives CASSFVSGVGSYEQYF. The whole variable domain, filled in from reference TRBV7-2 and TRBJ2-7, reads GAGVSQSPSNKVTEKGKDVELRCDPISGHTALYWYRQSLGQGLEFLIYFQGNSAPDKSGLPSDRFSAERTGGSVSTLTIQRTQQEDSAVYLCASSFVSGVGSYEQYFGPGTRLTVT.